This is a list of T cell receptor beta chains from one sample in a study of blood T cell repertoires in COVID-19. The method was immunoSEQ multiplex PCR; TCRdb's version includes in-frame clones alone and lacks a portion of them. There are 150,000 to 200,000 clones in the sample; 89% occur only once, and 0.7% to 0.9% lies in the top ten. What was sequenced was PBMCs or T cells enriched from blood (not recorded which). These receptors all stem from a woman aged 18 to 35 who had recovered from COVID-19. Both conserved end residues are part of each CDR3. The D gene is left open where the match is weak. Size values are once, few and many counts, or a class for expanded clones, and some rows have none.

j_gene,abundance,v_gene,d_gene,CDR3aa,CDR3nt
TRBJ2-7,-,TRBV7-9,TRBD2,CASSGSTSGLPYEQYF,TGTGCCAGCAGCGGGTCCACTAGCGGGCTACCCTACGAGCAGTACTTC
TRBJ2-1,-,TRBV6-5,TRBD1,CASPGQGYNEQFF,TGTGCCAGTCCGGGACAGGGCTACAATGAGCAGTTCTTC
TRBJ2-3,-,TRBV6-5,-,CASSYGGRTQYF,TGTGCCAGCAGTTACGGAGGTCGTACGCAGTATTTT
TRBJ2-4,-,TRBV28,TRBD1,CASSLWGTAWSLAKNIQYF,TGTGCCAGCAGTTTATGGGGGACAGCCTGGTCGCTAGCCAAAAACATTCAGTACTTC
TRBJ1-2,-,TRBV7-9,-,CASRFSAGDGYTF,TGTGCCAGCAGATTTTCCGCGGGTGATGGCTACACCTTC
TRBJ2-5,once,TRBV7-2,TRBD1,CASSLTPERTGRETQYF,TGTGCCAGCAGCTTAACCCCAGAGCGGACAGGAAGAGAGACCCAGTACTTC
TRBJ2-2,-,TRBV30,-,CAWRRSENTGELFF,TGTGCCTGGAGGAGGTCCGAGAACACCGGGGAGCTGTTTTTT
TRBJ1-3,-,TRBV9,-,CASSVYTGNTIYF,TGTGCCAGCAGCGTTTACACTGGAAACACCATATATTTT
TRBJ2-7,-,TRBV2,-,CASIQSYEQYF,TGTGCCAGCATCCAATCCTACGAGCAGTACTTC
TRBJ2-7,-,TRBV30,-,CAWSRTVASYEQYF,TGTGCCTGGAGTCGGACAGTGGCATCCTACGAGCAGTACTTC
TRBJ1-2,-,TRBV9,-,CASSLYGQTSNYGYTF,TGTGCCAGCAGCCTCTACGGACAGACCTCTAACTATGGCTACACCTTC
TRBJ1-6,-,TRBV27,-,CASSPEQVKLYNSPLHF,TGTGCCAGCAGTCCCGAGCAGGTGAAGCTATACAATTCACCCCTCCACTTT
TRBJ1-2,-,TRBV4-1,-,CASSQPGLGYTF,TGCGCCAGCAGCCAGCCAGGGCTTGGCTACACCTTC
TRBJ2-1,-,TRBV27,TRBD2,CASQGLAGVGNEQFF,TGTGCCAGCCAGGGACTAGCGGGAGTTGGCAATGAGCAGTTCTTC
TRBJ2-7,-,TRBV27,TRBD1,CASSRTGGYEQYF,TGTGCCAGCAGCCGGACAGGGGGCTACGAGCAGTACTTC
TRBJ2-2,-,TRBV18,TRBD2,CASSRFEREVTGELFF,TGTGCCAGCTCACGCTTTGAGCGGGAGGTCACCGGGGAGCTGTTTTTT
TRBJ2-7,-,TRBV5-6,-,CASSSHYYEQYF,TGTGCCAGCAGCTCGCACTACTACGAGCAGTACTTC
TRBJ1-5,-,TRBV7-9,-,CASSSYNQPQHF,TGTGCCAGCAGCTCCTACAATCAGCCCCAGCATTTT
TRBJ1-2,-,TRBV10-3,-,CAITPGGANYGYTF,TGTGCCATCACCCCGGGAGGGGCCAACTATGGCTACACCTTC
TRBJ2-1,-,TRBV7-3,-,CASSLTPVSQYNEQFF,TGTGCCAGCAGCTTAACCCCGGTTTCTCAATACAATGAGCAGTTCTTC
TRBJ2-1,-,TRBV21-1,-,CASSKRYRVPYNEQFF,TGTGCCAGCAGCAAAAGGTACAGGGTTCCCTACAATGAGCAGTTCTTC
TRBJ1-6,-,TRBV3-1/TRBV3-2,-,CASSQGHLNSPLHF,TGTGCCAGCAGCCAAGGACACCTAAATTCACCCCTCCACTTT
TRBJ2-1,once,TRBV27,-,CASSLSPGLYYNEQFF,TGTGCCAGCAGTTTATCGCCGGGTCTGTACTACAATGAGCAGTTCTTC
TRBJ2-5,-,TRBV11-2,TRBD2,CASSPQGLGGYQETQYF,TGTGCCAGCAGCCCCCAAGGCCTGGGAGGGTACCAAGAGACCCAGTACTTC
TRBJ2-7,-,TRBV2,TRBD2,CASSAGGEVDEQYF,TGTGCCAGCAGTGCGGGGGGAGAAGTGGACGAGCAGTACTTC
TRBJ2-2,-,TRBV5-1,-,CASSLIAANTGELFF,TGCGCCAGCAGCTTAATAGCTGCGAACACCGGGGAGCTGTTTTTT
TRBJ2-3,-,TRBV4-2,-,CASREMRASTDTQYF,TGTGCCAGCAGGGAGATGAGGGCTAGCACAGATACGCAGTATTTT
TRBJ2-7,-,TRBV18,-,CASSQDGEGEQYF,TGTGCCAGCTCCCAGGACGGAGAGGGCGAGCAGTACTTC
TRBJ1-5,-,TRBV4-3,TRBD1,CASSQVLQGGPQHF,TGCGCCAGCAGCCAAGTCCTACAGGGGGGGCCCCAGCATTTT
TRBJ2-3,-,TRBV28,TRBD2,CASSTPTSATDTQYF,TGTGCCAGCAGTACACCGACTAGCGCCACAGATACGCAGTATTTT
TRBJ1-6,-,TRBV3-1/TRBV3-2,-,CASSQVRQSLSPLHF,TGTGCCAGCAGCCAAGTTCGACAAAGTTTGTCACCCCTCCACTTT
TRBJ1-5,-,TRBV6-2/TRBV6-3,-,CASSYSGARGNQPQHF,TGTGCCAGCAGTTACTCGGGGGCTAGGGGCAATCAGCCCCAGCATTTT
TRBJ1-3,-,TRBV18,-,CASSPALSSGNTIYF,TGTGCCAGCTCACCAGCTCTGAGCTCTGGAAACACCATATATTTT
TRBJ1-2,-,TRBV5-3,-,CARRLQGYTF,TGTGCCAGAAGGCTACAGGGCTACACCTTC
TRBJ1-2,few,TRBV18,-,CASSQTPGDYGYTF,TGTGCCAGCTCACAGACACCGGGGGACTATGGCTACACCTTC
TRBJ2-2,-,TRBV3-1/TRBV3-2,-,CASSQFHSNTGELFF,TGTGCCAGCAGCCAGTTTCACTCGAACACCGGGGAGCTGTTTTTT
TRBJ1-1,-,TRBV7-6,-,CASSLDAAVNTEAFF,TGTGCCAGCAGCTTAGATGCGGCCGTGAACACTGAAGCTTTCTTT
TRBJ1-2,-,TRBV6-5,TRBD1,CASRAGTGGYGYTF,TGTGCCAGCAGGGCCGGGACAGGGGGCTATGGCTACACCTTC
TRBJ1-1,once,TRBV5-8,-,CASSSLTGWNTEAFF,TGTGCCAGCAGCTCTTTGACAGGTTGGAACACTGAAGCTTTCTTT
TRBJ2-7,-,TRBV4-2,TRBD2,CASSQDGTSGSYEQYF,TGTGCCAGCAGCCAAGATGGGACTAGCGGTTCCTACGAGCAGTACTTC
TRBJ2-1,-,TRBV25-1,TRBD2,CASSEYEGGRSSYNEQFF,TGTGCCAGCAGTGAATATGAAGGCGGGAGGAGCTCCTACAATGAGCAGTTCTTC
TRBJ2-7,-,TRBV7-9,TRBD2,CASNRVAGAPYEQYF,TGTGCCAGCAACCGTGTAGCGGGAGCGCCCTACGAGCAGTACTTC
TRBJ1-4,-,TRBV25-1,TRBD1,CASSEPTGFGEKLFF,TGTGCCAGCAGTGAACCGACAGGGTTCGGTGAAAAACTGTTTTTT
TRBJ1-3,many,TRBV28,-,CASSLFWRRGGSGNTIYF,TGTGCCAGCAGTTTATTTTGGAGGCGAGGGGGTTCTGGAAACACCATATATTTT
TRBJ2-5,-,TRBV7-3,-,CASSRGIGETQYF,TGTGCCAGCAGCCGAGGGATAGGGGAGACCCAGTACTTC
TRBJ2-2,few,TRBV2,TRBD1,CARRQGEGDTGELFF,TGTGCCAGAAGACAGGGGGAAGGGGACACCGGGGAGCTGTTTTTT